This T cell receptor (beta chain) appears in the sequencing data of a study of shared clonotypes between healthy human individuals. Study as a whole: The cohort comprised a couple of women and a few men. Their ages spanned 18 to 49 years.

Study donors comprised healthy, HIV-negative adults devoid of recent acute infection or vaccination. The method was immunoSEQ multiplex PCR; TCRdb's version includes in-frame clones alone and lacks a portion of them. The table shows 180,000 or so clones, with 90% to 95% occurring only once. This clone was seen a handful of times. Its antigen is not identified. Study-wide results and limits: When compared with the clonotypes that were shared by all four sorted-subset donors, the non-shared clonotypes turned out to have lower generation probabilities.

Germline V gives CDR1 PRHDT, CDR2 FYEKMQ (reference sequence). V was cut by 5 bases and J by 0 bases, with 8 bases left in between. The CDR3 is made up of 13 amino acids. The sequence came from a woman under 40 in good health. Sequencing input: naive CD4+ T cells sorted from blood. As for subset: CD45RA+ positively selected. The gene calls are TRBV13 and TRBJ2-7; D remains ambiguous. For the CDR3, the DNA is TGTGCCAGCAGCCTACCGAGCTCCTACGAGCAGTACTTC. Translating it yields CASSLPSSYEQYF.